The sequence of this T cell receptor beta chain was determined in a study of T cell repertoires in cytomegalovirus infection. As for the study in general: An indication of both CMV infection and matching HLA type came from public TCR beta signatures.

TCRdb processed the reads anew with MiXCR; each CDR3 protein has one entry. The sample has around 900,000 distinct CDR3 sequences, roughly a third seen once; the top ten hold 13%. Concerning this clonotype itself: Its antigen is not identified.

Deletions cut 1 base from V and 1 base from J, with 8 bases between. CDR3 length: 15 amino acids. CDR1 and CDR2 (germline): SGHRS, YFSETQ. The sequence derives from a human donor in good health (CMV status not recorded). Some clones in this sample may be carry-over from other donors' samples. The J gene is TRBJ2-2, the V gene TRBV5-1; no clear D. The specimen comprised cultured CD8+ T cells from PBMCs, sampled from culture after CMV antigen stimulation. CDR3 loop: CASSLYGWNTGELFF. The CDR3 DNA reads as TGCGCCAGCAGCTTGTATGGCTGGAACACCGGGGAGCTGTTTTTT.